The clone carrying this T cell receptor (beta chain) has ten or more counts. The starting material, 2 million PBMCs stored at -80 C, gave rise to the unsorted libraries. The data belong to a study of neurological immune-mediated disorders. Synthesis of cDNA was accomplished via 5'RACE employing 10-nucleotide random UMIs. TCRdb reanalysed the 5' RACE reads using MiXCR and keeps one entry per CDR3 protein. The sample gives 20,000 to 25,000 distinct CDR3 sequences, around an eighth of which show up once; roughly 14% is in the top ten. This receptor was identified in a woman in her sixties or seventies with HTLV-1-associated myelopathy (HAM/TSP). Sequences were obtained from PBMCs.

The CDR3 sequence: CSVGEEDEQYF. DNA for the CDR3: TGCAGTGTCGGAGAAGAGGACGAGCAGTACTTC. The chain uses TRBV20-1 and TRBJ2-7; no reliable D call. The CDR3 runs 11 residues. CDR1 DFQATT and CDR2 SNEGSKA come from the germline V gene (reference sequence). V lost 7 bases and J lost 5, with 12 bases in between.